The clone carrying this T cell receptor beta chain was recorded a few times. The sample is drawn from a study of blood T cells in healthy people across ages. Trimming took off 6 bases at V and 7 bases at J, with 13 bases between the two ends. The CDR3 consists of 13 residues. CDR1 and CDR2 (germline): SEHNR, FQNEAQ (reference sequence). A second PCR, run for roughly 7 to 12 cycles, used a sample-barcoded 5' primer plus a J-beta primer mix. Each of the samples gave a minimum of 2.5 million paired-end reads that contained CDR3. One entry per CDR3 protein results from TCRdb running MiXCR on the 5' RACE reads. The sample holds fewer than 1,000,000 distinct CDR3 sequences, 40% to 50% seen once.

The receptor's source is a man in his fifties or sixties in good health. The sequencing input was blood. This chain joins TRBV7-9 and TRBJ2-1; D uncertain. The CDR3 nucleotides read TGTGCCAGCAGATCCCCCGCGCATAATGAGCAGTTCTTC. Translation gives CASRSPAHNEQFF.